This T cell receptor beta chain came from a study of T cells in localized non-small cell lung cancer. Study observations and caveats: In adjacent lung, a median roughly 57 of the top 100 tumor clones were found.

Only in-frame clones appear in the TCRdb table, and some are missing; sequencing was by immunoSEQ multiplex PCR. Of about 41,000 clones in the sample, 88% were seen once. For this clone: Its antigen is unidentified.

The germline CDR1 and CDR2 sequences are SGHRS and YFSETQ. Trimming removed 1 base from V and 1 base from J, with 5 bases in between. The CDR3 covers 13 residues. The sample consisted of peripheral blood, taken before any cancer treatment. V gene TRBV5-1 combines with J gene TRBJ1-1; D is uncertain. This clonotype was obtained from a female donor older than 55 with stage I squamous cell lung carcinoma. This chain's CDR3 is CASSLWENTEAFF. The CDR3 nucleotides are TGCGCCAGCAGCTTGTGGGAGAACACTGAAGCTTTCTTT.